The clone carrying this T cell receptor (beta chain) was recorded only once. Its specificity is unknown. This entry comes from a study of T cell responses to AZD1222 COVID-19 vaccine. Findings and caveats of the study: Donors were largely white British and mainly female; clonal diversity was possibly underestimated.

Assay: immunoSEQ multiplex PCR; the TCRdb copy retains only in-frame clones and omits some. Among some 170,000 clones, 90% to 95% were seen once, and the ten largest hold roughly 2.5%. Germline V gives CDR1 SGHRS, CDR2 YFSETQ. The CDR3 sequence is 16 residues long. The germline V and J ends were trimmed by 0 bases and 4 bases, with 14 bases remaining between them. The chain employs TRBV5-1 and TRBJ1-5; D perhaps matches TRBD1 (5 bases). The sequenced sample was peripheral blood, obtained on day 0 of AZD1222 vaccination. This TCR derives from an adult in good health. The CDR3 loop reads CASSLGHGAGNQPQHF. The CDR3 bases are TGCGCCAGCAGCTTGGGTCACGGGGCAGGGAATCAGCCCCAGCATTTT.